The 29 T cell receptor beta chains given below trace back to one sample, sequenced in a study of T-cell memory formation after mild COVID-19 (dated by TCRdb to the early 2020s). The library was made by 5' RACE. The instrument given in TCRdb is Illumina NovaSeq 6000. The public sequencing data were trimmed at Q25 with fastp and processed into clonotypes with MiXCR by TCRdb, which kept only in-frame beta chains. Rows with a matching CDR3 protein are joined into one entry that keeps the most common DNA and genes. In all, the sample holds around 450,000 distinct CDR3 sequences, and about 24% of those were seen once. The top ten clonotypes cover 8.5% to 9% of the sample. Sample: PBMCs or a T cell subset sorted from them (not recorded which). These receptors all stem from an adult woman who had mild COVID-19 (a few samples of this study predate the infection). The sample titles of this study are shuffled in the database, so cell type and time point are left out; the donor was told from shared clones.

The rearrangement joins TRBV20-1 to TRBJ2-1, with TRBD1 matching 7 bases. Trimming took 3 bases from V and 5 from J; bases not matched to a gene: 7. CDR3 length: 14 residues. The germline V gene encodes CDR1 DFQATT and CDR2 SNEGSKA (reference sequence). The CDR3 sequence: CSASLGQTDNEQFF. The CDR3 DNA follows: TGCAGTGCTAGTCTGGGACAGACAGACAATGAGCAGTTCTTC.

V usage is TRBV20-1 and J usage is TRBJ1-2, with TRBD1 as a possible D gene (6 bases). The V gene lost 5 bases and the J gene lost 6 bases, with 16 bases spanning the gap. This CDR3 region has 13 residues. CDR1 DFQATT and CDR2 SNEGSKA come from the germline V gene (reference sequence). CDR3 in amino acids: CSAEDSRLDGYTF. CDR3 DNA: TGCAGTGCTGAGGACAGCCGCCTCGATGGCTACACCTTC.

This chain links TRBV6-2 or TRBV6-3 with TRBJ2-7; 7 nucleotides agree with TRBD2. The germline CDR1 and CDR2 sequences are MNHEY and SVGEGT. CDR3 length: 15 amino acids. Germline trimming cut 2 bases from V and 0 bases from J; bases unmatched to any gene: 4. CDR3 coding DNA: TGTGCCAGCAGTTACGGCGGGAGTAGCTCCTACGAGCAGTACTTC. Protein product: CASSYGGSSSYEQYF.

This chain connects TRBV7-9 to TRBJ2-1; 9 bases align to TRBD1. The CDR3 consists of 15 residues. The trim removed 5 bases at V and 5 bases at J, leaving 7 bases unmatched. CDR1 SEHNR and CDR2 FQNEAQ come from the germline V gene (reference sequence). Here the CDR3 reads CASSLRDRADNEQFF. CDR3 nucleotide sequence: TGTGCCAGCAGCCTGAGGGACAGGGCTGACAATGAGCAGTTCTTC. The variable domain in full, completed from reference TRBV7-9 and TRBJ2-1, reads DTGVSQNPRHKITKRGQNVTFRCDPISEHNRLYWYRQTLGQGPEFLTYFQNEAQLEKSRLLSDRFSAERPKGSFSTLEIQRTEQGDSAMYLCASSLRDRADNEQFFGPGTRLTVL.

CDR3 DNA: TGCAGCGTTGAGCTTGGGGGGGAGACCCAGTACTTC. Its translation: CSVELGGETQYF. This chain connects TRBV29-1 to TRBJ2-5; D possibly corresponds to TRBD2 (6 bases). V dropped 3 bases and J dropped 5 bases, with 10 bases sitting between them. The germline V gene encodes CDR1 SQVTM and CDR2 ANQGSEA. The length of the CDR3 is 12 residues. The full variable domain, with the rest looked up from reference TRBV29-1 and TRBJ2-5, is SAVISQKPSRDICQRGTSLTIQCQVDSQVTMMFWYRQQPGQSLTLIATANQGSEATYESGFVIDKFPISRPNLTFSTLTVSNMSPEDSSIYLCSVELGGETQYFGPGTRLLVL.

J is TRBJ2-3 and V is TRBV2, with no clear D. This CDR3 has 16 amino acids. Germline CDR1 reads SNHLY; CDR2 reads FYNNEI. Trimming took off 5 bases at V and 0 bases at J, with 15 bases between the two ends. The CDR3 sequence: CASSSLPTRSTDTQYF. The CDR3 coding sequence is TGTGCCAGCAGTTCCCTCCCGACTCGTAGCACAGATACGCAGTATTTT.

The chain has TRBV7-2 and TRBJ2-6; a possible D gene is TRBD1 (5 bases). The CDR3 extends over 15 amino acids. Germline-derived CDR1 and CDR2 are SGHTA and FQGNSA. V was shortened by 5 bases and J by 2 bases, with 10 bases between the two germline ends. The CDR3: CASSQGFTGANVLTF. The DNA for the CDR3 is TGTGCCAGCAGCCAGGGATTTACTGGGGCCAACGTCCTGACTTTC.

The rearrangement uses TRBV7-2 and TRBJ2-7; 7 bases are shared with TRBD1. Germline V gene data show CDR1 as SGHTA and CDR2 as FQGNSA. The CDR3 has 17 residues. V dropped 4 bases and J dropped 6; count of bases not matched to a gene: 18. CDR3 loop: CASSYLDRATMGLEQYF. CDR3 DNA: TGTGCCAGCAGCTACCTAGACAGGGCCACTATGGGTCTCGAGCAGTACTTC.

This clonotype was seen a few times. The chain carries TRBV9 and TRBJ2-1; D gene unclear. Germline values: CDR1 SGDLS, CDR2 YYNGEE. This CDR3 comprises 11 residues. The V end lost 4 bases, the J end lost 9 bases, and 8 bases lay between the germline ends. CDR3 amino acids: CASSPGSEQFF. CDR3 sequence (DNA): TGTGCCAGCAGCCCCGGATCTGAGCAGTTCTTC. The full variable domain, in which reference TRBV9 and TRBJ2-1 provide the parts outside the CDR3, is DSGVTQTPKHLITATGQRVTLRCSPRSGDLSVYWYQQSLDQGLQFLIQYYNGEERAKGNILERFSAQQFPDLHSELNLSSLELGDSALYFCASSPGSEQFFGPGTRLTVL.

In the case of this clonotype: One end of the junction fails to match germline, which may point to a read error. The chain links TRBV15 to TRBJ2-7; no reliable D call. From germline, CDR1 is LNHNV and CDR2 YYDKDF (reference sequence). The CDR3 runs to 13 residues. The CDR3 spells CAISARPVDEQYF. CDR3 sequence (DNA): TGTGCCATCAGCGCCAGACCAGTTGACGAGCAGTACTTC.

This clonotype showed up just a few times. The DNA of the CDR3 is TGTGCCAGCACCCAGACGGGGAGGGACACTGAAGCTTTCTTT. Its translation is CASTQTGRDTEAFF. This chain joins TRBV27 and TRBJ1-1; D gene uncertain. This CDR3 is built from 14 residues. V lost 7 bases to trimming and J lost 3 bases, with 15 bases between them. Germline CDR1 is MNHEY and CDR2 is SMNVEV (reference sequence).

This clonotype was seen ten or more times. The chain combines TRBV7-9 with TRBJ2-7; D remains ambiguous. CDR1 and CDR2 from the germline V gene are SEHNR and FQNEAQ (reference sequence). The CDR3 is 11 amino acids. V dropped 4 bases and J dropped 2 bases, with 3 bases sitting between them. The CDR3 bases are TGTGCCAGCAGCTCCCCCTACGAGCAGTACTTC. As protein: CASSSPYEQYF.

The chain has TRBV27 and TRBJ2-7; no reliable D call. Trimming took off 6 bases at V and 3 bases at J, with 15 bases between the two ends. The germline CDR1 and CDR2 sequences are MNHEY and SMNVEV (reference sequence). This CDR3 comprises 14 residues. This chain's CDR3 is CASSSSVAVYEQYF. CDR3 DNA: TGTGCCAGCAGCTCCTCGGTGGCAGTCTACGAGCAGTACTTC.

This sequence joins TRBV11-2 and TRBJ2-7, with a weak D call TRBD2 (5 bases). V lost 4 bases and J 9 bases, leaving 10 bases between the germline ends. There are 11 residues in the CDR3. Germline V lookup: CDR1 SGHAT, CDR2 FQNNGV. CDR3 DNA sequence: TGTGCCAGCAGCTCGTCCCGGGGGCAGTACTTC. This sequence encodes CASSSSRGQYF.

This sequence joins TRBV4-1 and TRBJ2-3; 7 nucleotides line up with TRBD1. CDR1 MGHRA and CDR2 YSYEKL come from the germline V gene. Trimming cost V 1 base and J 0 bases; bases outside gene matches: 7. The CDR3 length is 17 residues. The DNA of the CDR3 is TGCGCCAGCAGCCAAGTCCCCGACAGGGCAAGCACAGATACGCAGTATTTT. Protein: CASSQVPDRASTDTQYF.

V and J are TRBV20-1 and TRBJ2-3; 9 bases agree with TRBD1. Trimming at V came to 2 bases and at J to 2 bases, leaving 5 bases not matched to a gene. This CDR3 has 15 amino acids. Germline values: CDR1 DFQATT, CDR2 SNEGSKA (reference sequence). DNA of the CDR3: TGCAGTGCTAGACCTGGGGACAGGGCCACAGATACGCAGTATTTT. Translating it yields CSARPGDRATDTQYF.

CDR3 protein: CASSSLRAGEQYF. CDR3 in DNA: TGTGCCAGCAGCTCCCTTCGGGCAGGCGAGCAGTACTTC. V gene TRBV11-3 combines with J gene TRBJ2-7; D remains unclear. The CDR3 covers 13 residues. The germline CDR1 and CDR2 sequences are SGHNT and YENEEA. The V end was cut by 4 bases, the J end by 6 bases, with 13 bases between.

The rearrangement uses TRBV12-3 or TRBV12-4 and TRBJ2-1; 10 bases fit TRBD2. The CDR3 covers 15 residues. The J segment lost 8 bases and the V segment lost 3 bases, leaving 7 bases of the junction unmatched. The CDR3 DNA follows: TGTGCCAGCAGTTTCTGGGCTAGCGGGAGCGATGAGCAGTTCTTC. It translates to CASSFWASGSDEQFF.

There are a few counts of this clonotype. In DNA form, the CDR3 reads TGTGCCAGCAGCAAGGCCGTATCAAGGATAGGAGAACTTAATGAAGCTTTCTTT. Amino acids: CASSKAVSRIGELNEAFF. V is TRBV21-1 and J is TRBJ1-1. TRBV21-1 is noted as a pseudogene. The CDR3 is made up of 18 amino acids.

This clonotype was counted between two and nine times. V usage is TRBV7-2 and J usage is TRBJ2-3, with 8 positions matching TRBD2. V trimming: 1 base; J trimming: 3 bases; junction bases outside the gene matches: 12. Looked up from germline, CDR1 is SGHTA and CDR2 is FQGNSA. The CDR3 length is 18 residues. This chain's CDR3 is CASSLGLAGAGLTDTQYF. Here the CDR3 DNA reads TGTGCCAGCAGCTTAGGGCTAGCGGGCGCCGGTTTGACAGATACGCAGTATTTT.

At least ten counts were recorded for this clonotype. The chain uses TRBV20-1 and TRBJ2-5, with 8 bases aligning to TRBD2. With 6 bases clipped from V and 6 bases from J, the junction kept 12 bases outside the gene matches. The length of the CDR3 is 14 residues. Germline lookup yields CDR1 DFQATT and CDR2 SNEGSKA (reference sequence). Written as DNA, the CDR3 is TGCAGTGCCCCTATAGCGGGGATTCTGAAGACCCAGTACTTC. Its translation is CSAPIAGILKTQYF.

The chain couples TRBV7-9 to TRBJ2-5; TRBD1 agrees at 8 bases. Germline CDR1 is SEHNR and CDR2 is FQNEAQ (reference sequence). This CDR3 region has 16 residues. V trimming: 5 bases; J trimming: 3 bases; junction bases outside the gene matches: 11. This CDR3 is CASSPGQGFSEETQYF. DNA for the CDR3: TGTGCCAGCAGCCCAGGACAGGGTTTTTCGGAAGAGACCCAGTACTTC.

This clonotype was detected a few times. The chain employs TRBV6-5 and TRBJ1-5; TRBD1 aligns across 7 bases. Germline CDR1 reads MNHEY; CDR2 reads SVGAGI. The V gene end was trimmed by 0 bases and the J gene end by 10 bases; junction bases not matched to a gene: 6. This CDR3 has 14 residues. In DNA form, the CDR3 reads TGTGCCAGCAGTTACTCAGTGACAGGGAGTCCCCAGCATTTT. Translation: CASSYSVTGSPQHF.

V is TRBV6-2 or TRBV6-3 and J is TRBJ1-3; 7 nucleotides align to TRBD1. V lost 2 bases to trimming and J lost 4 bases; unmatched junction nucleotides: 17. The CDR3 contains 19 residues. CDR1 is MNHEY and CDR2 is SVGEGT in the germline V gene. The CDR3 DNA reads as TGTGCCAGCAGTTACCACGGACAGGTGCAGCTTCTAAAAGGAAACACCATATATTTT. Residues: CASSYHGQVQLLKGNTIYF.

The chain combines TRBV5-1 with TRBJ1-2; D call uncertain. The CDR3 length is 16 residues. The V and J ends lost 0 bases and 6 bases respectively, with 18 bases between them. CDR1 SGHRS and CDR2 YFSETQ come from the germline V gene. The CDR3 sequence: CASSLDPGGVGNGYTF. In DNA form, the CDR3 reads TGCGCCAGCAGCTTGGATCCGGGCGGGGTCGGGAATGGCTACACCTTC.

The chain uses TRBV7-3 and TRBJ2-1, with 7 bases lining up with TRBD2. CDR1 is SGHTA and CDR2 is FQGTGA in the germline V gene. V was clipped by 6 bases and J by 4 bases; unmatched bases: 6. The CDR3 is 14 residues long. The CDR3 region is CASSPGLIYNEQFF. In nucleotides, the CDR3 is TGTGCCAGCAGTCCGGGACTAATTTACAATGAGCAGTTCTTC.

This clonotype was counted between two and nine times. The V and J genes are TRBV20-1 and TRBJ1-3; a weak D match, TRBD1 (6 bases). CDR3 length: 12 residues. V was clipped by 0 bases and J by 7 bases, with 7 bases between them. Germline V gene data show CDR1 as DFQATT and CDR2 as SNEGSKA (reference sequence). The CDR3 sequence is CSARDRGNTIYF. DNA of the CDR3: TGCAGTGCTAGAGATAGGGGGAACACCATATATTTT.

The chain combines TRBV19 with TRBJ1-1, with 7 positions matching TRBD1. Germline values: CDR1 LNHDA, CDR2 SQIVND (reference sequence). Trimming at V came to 1 base and at J to 4 bases, leaving 3 bases not matched to a gene. CDR3 length: 14 residues. The CDR3 region is CASSIGDSGTEAFF. The DNA for the CDR3 is TGTGCCAGTAGTATAGGGGACAGTGGCACTGAAGCTTTCTTT. The complete variable domain, with remaining parts taken from reference TRBV19 and TRBJ1-1, reads DGGITQSPKYLFRKEGQNVTLSCEQNLNHDAMYWYRQDPGQGLRLIYYSQIVNDFQKGDIAEGYSVSREKKESFPLTVTSAQKNPTAFYLCASSIGDSGTEAFFGQGTRLTVV.

The chain has TRBV10-2 and TRBJ1-5; no clear D gene. Trimming took off 3 bases at V and 7 bases at J, with 13 bases between the two ends. This CDR3 is built from 14 residues. Germline loops: CDR1 WSHSY, CDR2 SAAADI. DNA of the CDR3: TGCGCCAGCAGTGACCAGTTCTCACGGCAGCCCCAGCATTTT. The encoded protein is CASSDQFSRQPQHF.